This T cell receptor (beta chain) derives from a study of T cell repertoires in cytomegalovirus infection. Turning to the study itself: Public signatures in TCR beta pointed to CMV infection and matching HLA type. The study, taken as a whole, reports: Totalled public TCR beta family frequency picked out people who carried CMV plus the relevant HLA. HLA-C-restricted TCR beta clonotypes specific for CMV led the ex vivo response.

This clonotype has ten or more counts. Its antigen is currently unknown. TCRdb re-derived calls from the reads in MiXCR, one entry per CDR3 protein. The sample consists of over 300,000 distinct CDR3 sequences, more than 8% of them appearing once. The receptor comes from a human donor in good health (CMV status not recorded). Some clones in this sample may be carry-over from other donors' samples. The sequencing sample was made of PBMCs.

The CDR3 here is CASSSTVGVQETQYF. The DNA of the CDR3 is TGTGCCAGCAGCTCTACGGTCGGGGTCCAAGAGACCCAGTACTTC. The chain recombines TRBV7-8 with TRBJ2-5; D is possibly TRBD2 (5 bases). The CDR3 spans 15 residues. V was trimmed by 4 bases and J by 1 base, leaving 13 bases between them. Per the germline V gene, CDR1 is SGHVS and CDR2 is FQNEAQ.